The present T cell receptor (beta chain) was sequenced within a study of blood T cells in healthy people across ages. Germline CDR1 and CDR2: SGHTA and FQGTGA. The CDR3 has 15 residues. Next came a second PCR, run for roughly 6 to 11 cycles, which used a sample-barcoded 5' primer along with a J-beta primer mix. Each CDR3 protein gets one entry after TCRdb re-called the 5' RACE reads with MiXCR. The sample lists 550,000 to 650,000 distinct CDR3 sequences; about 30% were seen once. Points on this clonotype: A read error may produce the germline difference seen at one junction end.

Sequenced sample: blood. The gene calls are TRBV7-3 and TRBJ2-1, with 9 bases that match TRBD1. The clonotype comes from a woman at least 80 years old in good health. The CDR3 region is CASSPDRGNYNGQFF. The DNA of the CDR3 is TGTGCCAGCAGCCCGGACAGGGGCAATTACAATGGGCAGTTCTTC.